The 19 T cell receptor beta chains given below trace back to one sample, sequenced in a study of T cell repertoires in cytomegalovirus infection. A single record per CDR3 protein comes from TCRdb applying MiXCR to the reads. The table lists approximately 73,000 distinct CDR3 sequences, roughly 37% of them singletons. What these receptors recognize is not known. The starting material was CD8+ T cells from cultured PBMCs, obtained from culture after CMV antigen stimulation. Receptors were obtained from a human donor in good health (CMV status not recorded). Some clones in this sample may be carry-over from other donors' samples.

The CDR3 reads CASSIGQLYEQYF. CDR3 DNA: TGTGCCAGCAGCATAGGACAGCTCTACGAGCAGTACTTC. The V call is TRBV7-8, the J call TRBJ2-7, with D possibly TRBD1 on 6 matching bases. Germline V lookup: CDR1 SGHVS, CDR2 FQNEAQ. V was pared by 5 bases and J by 3 bases, with 11 bases between. This CDR3 has 13 amino acids.

The chain uses TRBV7-9 and TRBJ2-7; 11 positions match TRBD2. V trimming: 4 bases; J trimming: 4 bases; junction bases outside the gene matches: 12. The V gene's germline CDR1 is SEHNR and CDR2 FQNEAQ (reference sequence). CDR3 length: 17 residues. In DNA, the CDR3 is TGTGCCAGCAGCTCGGTAAATAGCGGGGGGGCCATATACGAGCAGTACTTC. Translated: CASSSVNSGGAIYEQYF.

The V and J genes are TRBV27 and TRBJ2-1; D gene unclear. Trimming removed 6 bases at V and 3 bases at J, with 12 bases between. Germline V CDR1 and CDR2: MNHEY, SMNVEV (reference sequence). The CDR3 covers 14 residues. The CDR3 DNA sequence: TGTGCCAGCAGCCCATTAAGGGTCTACAATGAGCAGTTCTTC. Its translation is CASSPLRVYNEQFF.

This clonotype was observed a few times. The chain combines TRBV7-6 with TRBJ1-4; a possible D gene is TRBD1 (5 bases). Germline V CDR1 and CDR2: SGHVS, FNYEAQ. The length of the CDR3 is 15 residues. V shed 1 base and J shed 8 bases, with 14 bases lying between them. The CDR3 region has the DNA TGTGCCAGCAGCTTAGTCCGGGACGTCGGGGAAAAACTGTTTTTT. Translation: CASSLVRDVGEKLFF.

V and J are TRBV5-6 and TRBJ2-3; D is uncertain. This CDR3 is 14 amino acids long. Between the trimmed V and J ends, which lost 0 bases and 4 bases, there was a span of 9 bases. Per the germline V gene, CDR1 is SGHDT and CDR2 is YYEEEE. The CDR3 here is CASSLDSIPDTQYF. Here the CDR3 DNA reads TGTGCCAGCAGCTTGGACAGTATTCCAGATACGCAGTATTTT.

The V and J genes are TRBV12-3 or TRBV12-4 and TRBJ2-7; TRBD1 might be the D (6 bases). The V end lost 1 base, the J end lost 2 bases, and 9 bases lay between the germline ends. The CDR3 is 14 residues long. CDR3 nucleotide sequence: TGTGCCAGCAGTTTAGAGGGGGTCACCTACGAGCAGTACTTC. It specifies CASSLEGVTYEQYF.

This chain joins TRBV4-1 and TRBJ1-1; D is undetermined. Germline CDR1 is MGHRA and CDR2 is YSYEKL. Trimming left V 5 bases short and J 12 bases short, with 19 bases between. The CDR3 length is 13 residues. Written as DNA, the CDR3 is TGCGCCAGCAGCTCCTGGGAGGGAGACCGTCCTTTCTTT. Translated, it gives CASSSWEGDRPFF.

This clonotype was seen only a few times. The rearrangement joins TRBV7-2 to TRBJ2-5; D is possibly TRBD1 or TRBD2 (5 bases each). This CDR3 spans 15 amino acids. Trimming pared 0 bases from V and 4 bases from J, leaving 12 bases between. CDR1 is SGHTA and CDR2 is FQGNSA in the germline V gene. CDR3 protein: CASSLAVRGSETQYF. CDR3 in DNA: TGTGCCAGCAGCTTAGCAGTGAGGGGCTCAGAGACCCAGTACTTC.

This clonotype came up a few times. The gene calls are TRBV6-1 and TRBJ2-2; TRBD2 matches 8 bases. CDR1 is MNHNS and CDR2 is SASEGT in the germline V gene. The CDR3 sequence is 15 residues long. V shed 1 base and J 4 bases; nucleotides not matched to a gene: 2. CDR3 amino acids: CASSEGAGVTGELFF. For the CDR3, the DNA is TGTGCCAGCAGTGAAGGAGCGGGAGTCACCGGGGAGCTGTTTTTT.

This clonotype was picked up a small number of times. This rearrangement joins TRBV6-2 or TRBV6-3 to TRBJ1-2; D ambiguous. In germline, CDR1 is MNHEY, CDR2 SVGEGT. This CDR3 has 15 amino acids. Trimming stripped 4 bases from V and 4 bases from J, with 16 bases between. CDR3 nucleotide sequence: TGTGCCAGCAGTTCAAGGACTGCGCCAGGCTATGGCTACACCTTC. This codes for CASSSRTAPGYGYTF.

This clonotype was counted between two and nine times. This sequence joins TRBV7-6 and TRBJ2-7; the D call may be TRBD1 or TRBD2 (5 bases each). Germline lookup yields CDR1 SGHVS and CDR2 FNYEAQ. This CDR3 is 14 amino acids long. Trimming took off 2 bases at V and 7 bases at J, with 15 bases between the two ends. This CDR3 reads CASSLIGPRGEQYF. CDR3 nucleotide sequence: TGTGCCAGCAGCTTAATCGGGCCGAGGGGAGAGCAGTACTTC.

V usage is TRBV5-4 and J usage is TRBJ2-3; 12 bases are shared with TRBD2. With 2 bases clipped from V and 1 base from J, the junction kept 23 bases outside the gene matches. Germline V gene data show CDR1 as SGHNT and CDR2 as YYREEE (reference sequence). CDR3 length: 23 amino acids. The CDR3 bases are TGTGCCAGCAGCTTATCCGAGCTTCCATGGAGACTAGCGGGGGAGGGCGGCACAGATACGCAGTATTTT. Its protein is CASSLSELPWRLAGEGGTDTQYF.

V gene TRBV9 combines with J gene TRBJ1-4; D remains unclear. Per the germline V gene, CDR1 is SGDLS and CDR2 is YYNGEE. The CDR3 sequence is 15 residues long. V was cut by 0 bases and J by 8 bases, with 14 bases left in between. In DNA form, the CDR3 reads TGTGCCAGCAGCGTAGCTTCAGGTGGCGGGGAAAAACTGTTTTTT. Translated: CASSVASGGGEKLFF.

The rearrangement joins TRBV11-3 to TRBJ2-2; no definite D call. The germline V and J ends were trimmed by 3 bases and 0 bases, with 8 bases remaining between them. Germline CDR1 is SGHNT and CDR2 is YENEEA. The CDR3 loop spans 15 amino acids. The CDR3 nucleotides are TGTGCCAGCAGCTTTAATAGAGCGAACACCGGGGAGCTGTTTTTT. Translating it yields CASSFNRANTGELFF.

On this clonotype itself: Compared with germline, one end of the junction differs, possibly owing to a read error. This rearrangement joins TRBV7-7 to TRBJ2-1, with TRBD1 identical over 7 bases. Germline V gene sequence: CDR1 SSHAT, CDR2 FNYEAQ (reference sequence). The CDR3 spans 17 residues. The CDR3, as DNA: TGTGCTAGCAGCTTTCGGACAGGCGAGAGCTCCTACAATGAGCAGTTCTTC. This sequence encodes CASSFRTGESSYNEQFF.

The chain carries TRBV7-2 and TRBJ2-7; D may be TRBD2 (6 bases). CDR3 length: 14 residues. Deletions cut 5 bases from V and 2 bases from J, with 13 bases between. Germline-derived CDR1 and CDR2 are SGHTA and FQGNSA. CDR3: CASSPLGLAYEQYF. In DNA form, the CDR3 reads TGTGCCAGCAGCCCGCTGGGACTTGCCTACGAGCAGTACTTC.

The sample holds many counts of this clonotype. CDR3 residues: CASSLGLAGPGLLPYEQYF. Here the CDR3 DNA reads TGTGCCAGCAGCTTAGGTCTAGCGGGGCCAGGACTCTTGCCCTACGAGCAGTACTTC. The V gene is TRBV7-8, the J gene TRBJ2-7; 9 positions agree with TRBD2. The CDR3 extends over 19 amino acids. Losses at the gene ends were 1 base for V and 2 bases for J; bases not matched to a gene: 15. CDR1 SGHVS and CDR2 FQNEAQ come from the germline V gene.

This clonotype has at least ten counts. The chain has TRBV6-2 or TRBV6-3 and TRBJ1-1; D might be TRBD1 (5 bases). V was pared by 7 bases and J by 1 base, with 10 bases between. CDR1 MNHEY and CDR2 SVGEGT come from the germline V gene. CDR3 size: 13 residues. CDR3: CASTMGENTEAFF. The CDR3 bases are TGTGCCAGCACCATGGGGGAGAACACTGAAGCTTTCTTT.

The CDR3 DNA sequence: TGTGCCAGCAGCTTAGATACAGGGGATACGCAGTACTTC. Its translation: CASSLDTGDTQYF. V is TRBV7-6 and J is TRBJ2-7; 7 bases are a match to TRBD1. Trimming removed 1 base from V and 9 bases from J; junction bases left unmatched: 6. Per germline, CDR1 SGHVS and CDR2 FNYEAQ. The CDR3 has 13 residues.